This T cell receptor beta chain was recovered during a study of T cell responses to AZD1222 COVID-19 vaccine (dated by TCRdb to about 2021). A note on the overall study: Because spike-specific TCR depth and breadth did not differ between the two schedules, AZD1222 recipients who got a second dose at roughly 4 weeks were pooled with those who got a second dose at roughly 12 weeks. A total of over 230 trial participants underwent TCR sequencing, of whom 200 to 220 received two doses of AZD1222 and some 25 received two doses of the MenACWY control vaccine. Trial participants were enrolled into age subgroups of 18-55, 56-69 and 70-plus years, which contained about 160, 30 and 59 TCR-sequenced participants, respectively.

The meaning of the sample's time point label: baseline before first vaccination. Vaccinee samples came from UK trials COV001 and COV002, including a single-blind randomized controlled phase 2/3 trial of AZD1222 (ChAdOx1 nCoV-19) in healthy adults. For TCRbeta chain sequencing, PBMC samples were collected from trial participants at day 0 and at day 28 after the second dose. In the germline V gene, CDR1 corresponds to SGHVS and CDR2 to FQNEAQ. From the cysteine up to the phenylalanine, the CDR3 has a length of 16 residues. Solely the CDR3 DNA is kept, with 48 bases framed from the first base. After removal of 2 bases from V and 4 bases from J, the junction retains 8 bases not matched to a gene. The CDR3 regions of human TCRbeta chains were analyzed by immunosequencing. The original methods were these. TCRs in the repertoires were matched against a reference library of SARS-CoV-2-specific TCRs that had been generated with the MIRA antigen-specificity platform. Breadth was defined as the fraction of unique TCRs that were SARS-CoV-2-associated, and depth was defined as the fraction of total T cells that were SARS-CoV-2-associated. Each spike-specific TCR was assigned to its reactive spike region and to a CD4 or CD8 class using the MIRA data. Log10-transformed breadth and depth values were compared by one-way ANOVA with Sidak's multiple comparisons tests. In TCRdb, the immuneACCESS table is reduced to in-frame sequences with V and J assigned. These tables do not hold every clone; where another copy was compared, an unresolved V gene accounts for under half, and the others remain unexplained. The V and J calls and clone size are taken from that table; D and trimming were inferred from the DNA. This sample gives about 150,000 clones in total; 88% of them show up just once. The top ten constitute less than 3.5% of the sample.

The paper's findings and limits, for the study overall: A significant rise in spike-specific TCR breadth and depth was observed after two AZD1222 doses relative to day 0 and relative to MenACWY recipients. In the small 56-69-year group, the increase in depth fell short of significance, most likely because of low power. Participants were mostly white British and included more females than males, and it was suggested by the authors that clonal diversity may have been underestimated. Because no day 14 peak-response samples were available, repertoires were characterized only after the peak T cell response. Conclusions about previously exposed vaccinees are limited because only a handful of AZD1222 recipients were SARS-CoV-2 seropositive at baseline. Vaccine-associated CD4 TCRs spanned the whole spike protein, with dominant responses in regions 160-218 and 743-854. Reportedly, almost half of the unique spike-specific TCRs recognized epitopes lying outside the regions that are mutated in the B.1.351 and B.1.1.7 variants.

Points on this clone: What this receptor recognizes is not known. It has no much larger one-base neighbor in the sample; base qualities were not kept.

The clonotype was recovered from an adult in good health. The rearrangement joined TRBV7-8 to TRBJ2-7, with 10 bases in between that match TRBD1. Sequencing used peripheral blood, obtained on day 0 of AZD1222 vaccination. The nucleotide sequence is TGTGCCAGCAGCTTAAGGACAGGGGGTGGGACATACGAGCAGTACTTC. Its amino acids are CASSLRTGGGTYEQYF.